The 18 T cell receptor beta chains below were found in one sample sequenced in a study of response to subunit inactivated influenza vaccine (dated by TCRdb to the late 2010s). The receptor library was made with RT-PCR. The sample was run on an Illumina HiSeq 2500. The public reads were quality trimmed at Q25 with fastp and then assembled into clones with MiXCR by TCRdb, keeping productive beta chains. When rows share a CDR3 protein, they turn into one entry using the most common DNA and genes. In all, the sample holds over 400,000 distinct CDR3 sequences, and 9.5% to 13% of those were seen once. The top ten clonotypes cover approximately 12% of the sample. In the paper's terms, the time point label means: more than 35 days after influenza vaccine administration. The specimen was PBMCs from blood, collected around seven weeks after vaccination. The receptors were gathered from a man aged 45-60 years who received an inactivated influenza vaccine. Donor details come from another sample of the same person, matched by shared clones.

In this sample, this clonotype turned up a few times. The genes are TRBV5-1 and TRBJ2-1, with 14 positions matching TRBD2. Germline CDR1 reads SGHRS; CDR2 reads YFSETQ. V was pared by 4 bases and J by 0 bases, with 9 bases of the junction left unmatched. The CDR3 extends over 19 amino acids. CDR3 DNA sequence: TGCGCCAGCAGCCCGAAGGGACTAGCGGGAGCTCCCTCCTACAATGAGCAGTTCTTC. Amino acid sequence: CASSPKGLAGAPSYNEQFF.

The chain uses TRBV7-2 and TRBJ2-2; tentatively, D is TRBD2 (5 bases). CDR3 length equals 14 residues. The V gene's germline CDR1 is SGHTA and CDR2 FQGNSA. Trimming removed 5 bases from V and 0 bases from J, with 7 bases in between. DNA for the CDR3: TGTGCCAGCAGCCCCGGGACGAACACCGGGGAGCTGTTTTTT. It yields the protein CASSPGTNTGELFF.

The chain has TRBV20-1 and TRBJ2-7; possibly TRBD2 for D (7 bases). Germline CDR1 and CDR2: DFQATT and SNEGSKA (reference sequence). This CDR3 contains 18 residues. The DNA for the CDR3 is TGCAGCGCCGTACCAATGGTTGTTCGGGGAGGGGGCTCCTACGAGCAGTACTTC. Its translation is CSAVPMVVRGGGSYEQYF.

A few counts support this clonotype. The gene calls are TRBV7-2 and TRBJ2-7, with D perhaps matching TRBD2 (6 bases). The germline V gene has CDR1 SGHTA and CDR2 FQGNSA. This CDR3 is built from 13 residues. The V end was cut by 5 bases, the J end by 3 bases, with 11 bases between. The DNA of the CDR3 is TGTGCCAGCAGCCCGGATAGCGGCTACGAGCAGTACTTC. This translates into CASSPDSGYEQYF.

At least ten counts were recorded for this clonotype. The chain uses TRBV12-3 or TRBV12-4 and TRBJ2-5; possible D gene TRBD1, 5 bases. The length of the CDR3 is 15 residues. Deletions cut 2 bases from V and 1 base from J, with 11 bases between. For the CDR3, the DNA is TGTGCCAGCAGTTTATCCGGACACAGCCAAGAGACCCAGTACTTC. It codes for CASSLSGHSQETQYF.

This clonotype has just a few counts. The chain combines TRBV18 with TRBJ2-7, with 10 bases identical to TRBD1. CDR1 is KGHSH and CDR2 is LQKENI in the germline V gene. The CDR3 consists of 15 residues. Trimming cost V 4 bases and J 4 bases; bases outside gene matches: 7. This CDR3 is CASSQNRDRGYEQYF. CDR3 DNA: TGTGCCAGCTCACAAAACCGGGACAGGGGTTACGAGCAGTACTTC.

This clonotype was picked up many times. J is TRBJ2-5 and V is TRBV10-2; TRBD1 might be the D (6 bases). Germline V gives CDR1 WSHSY, CDR2 SAAADI. The CDR3 covers 14 residues. With 4 bases removed from V and 5 bases from J, the gap between germline ends came to 14 bases. In nucleotides, the CDR3 is TGCGCCAGCAGTGTAGCCAGCCAGGGGGAGACCCAGTACTTC. Its protein is CASSVASQGETQYF.

The sample holds a few counts of this clonotype. The chain has TRBV27 and TRBJ2-1; unclear D gene. CDR3 length equals 12 residues. The V end lost 6 bases, the J end lost 7 bases, and 10 bases lay between the germline ends. Germline V CDR1 and CDR2: MNHEY, SMNVEV (reference sequence). The CDR3 region has the DNA TGTGCCAGCAGGCAAGTCCTGAATGAGCAGTTCTTC. Protein: CASRQVLNEQFF.

This clonotype was picked up one time. The chain employs TRBV29-1 and TRBJ1-1; a weak D match, TRBD1 (6 bases). Germline V gene sequence: CDR1 SQVTM, CDR2 ANQGSEA. Trimming stripped 3 bases from V and 3 bases from J, with 11 bases between. The CDR3 is 13 amino acids. CDR3 DNA sequence: TGCAGCGTTGACCGGGGGCCCTACACTGAAGCTTTCTTT. Translated: CSVDRGPYTEAFF.

CDR3 residues: CSAKRTGLDYGYTF. The CDR3 DNA reads TGCAGTGCTAAGAGGACAGGGTTGGACTATGGCTACACCTTC. The chain employs TRBV20-1 and TRBJ1-2; 8 bases line up with TRBD1. The CDR3 has 14 amino acids. CDR1 is DFQATT and CDR2 is SNEGSKA in the germline V gene (reference sequence). After removal of 4 bases from V and 3 bases from J, the junction contained 7 bases not matched to a gene.

This clonotype has at least ten counts. The chain carries TRBV4-3 and TRBJ2-5; D unclear. CDR1 and CDR2 (germline): LGHNA, YSLEER. This CDR3 is 15 amino acids long. V was trimmed by 0 bases and J by 4 bases, leaving 12 bases between them. The CDR3 here is CASSQEIWLVETQYF. In DNA, the CDR3 is TGCGCCAGCAGCCAAGAAATATGGCTAGTAGAGACCCAGTACTTC.

This clonotype turned up a few times. This sequence joins TRBV12-3 or TRBV12-4 and TRBJ2-1, with D possibly matching TRBD1 (7 bases). The CDR3 runs to 17 residues. CDR3 loop: CAPSEGAFESSYNEQFF. CDR3 DNA sequence: TGTGCGCCATCGGAGGGGGCGTTCGAAAGCTCCTACAATGAGCAGTTCTTC.

The chain couples TRBV4-1 to TRBJ2-3; maybe TRBD2 (5 bases). This CDR3 comprises 12 residues. V was trimmed by 4 bases and J by 6 bases, leaving 8 bases between them. The germline V gene encodes CDR1 MGHRA and CDR2 YSYEKL. The DNA of the CDR3 is TGCGCCAGCAGCCGCCGCGGGGATACGCAGTATTTT. Residues: CASSRRGDTQYF.

The chain links TRBV7-8 to TRBJ1-5; D call uncertain. The V and J ends lost 1 base and 7 bases respectively, with 14 bases between them. The germline CDR1 and CDR2 sequences are SGHVS and FQNEAQ. This CDR3 has 15 residues. The CDR3 nucleotides are TGTGCCAGCAGCTTAGGGGCAGGCCGGCCCCAGCCCCAGCATTTT. Encoded protein: CASSLGAGRPQPQHF.

This clonotype was recorded a few times. The rearrangement uses TRBV5-1 and TRBJ2-1; TRBD2 might be the D (6 bases). Trimming took off 0 bases at V and 8 bases at J, with 15 bases between the two ends. Germline CDR1 and CDR2: SGHRS and YFSETQ. The CDR3 has 15 residues. DNA for the CDR3: TGCGCCAGCAGCTTGGTGGGGCAAACGGGGGATGAGCAGTTCTTC. Its translation: CASSLVGQTGDEQFF.

The genes are TRBV12-3 or TRBV12-4 and TRBJ2-1; 11 bases map to TRBD2. The ends lost 6 bases at V and 5 bases at J; junction bases unmatched: 9. The CDR3 is 16 amino acids. The CDR3 reads CASRQDPGLADNEQFF. CDR3 sequence (DNA): TGTGCCAGCAGGCAAGACCCGGGACTAGCGGACAATGAGCAGTTCTTC.

This clonotype appeared many times. The chain links TRBV11-2 to TRBJ2-2; D possibly corresponds to TRBD2 (6 bases). This CDR3 region has 17 residues. Trimming stripped 5 bases from V and 1 base from J, with 17 bases between. Germline CDR1 reads SGHAT; CDR2 reads FQNNGV. DNA for the CDR3: TGTGCCAGCAGCCGCGCTCTGGGCGGGAAGAACACCGGGGAGCTGTTTTTT. This encodes CASSRALGGKNTGELFF.

This clonotype has only a few counts. The J gene is TRBJ2-5, the V gene TRBV12-3 or TRBV12-4; D may be TRBD2 (6 bases). V lost 3 bases to trimming and J lost 14 bases, with 16 bases between them. This CDR3 contains 12 residues. As DNA, the CDR3 is TGTGCCAGCAGTTTCATCGGGACTGCGAAATACTTC. This sequence encodes CASSFIGTAKYF.